Below are 26 T cell receptor beta chains sequenced from a single sample in a study of blood T cell repertoires in COVID-19. The protocol was immunoSEQ multiplex PCR, while the TCRdb copy is restricted to in-frame clones and leaves out a portion. This sample has about 250,000 clones, with roughly 86% found just once. Material: peripheral blood. The receptor source for this set is a woman between 55 and 75 years old who had recovered from COVID-19.

The chain joins TRBV11-2 to TRBJ2-3; 10 bases match TRBD2. Germline V gives CDR1 SGHAT, CDR2 FQNNGV. The V gene end was trimmed by 5 bases and the J gene end by 6 bases; junction bases not matched to a gene: 8. The CDR3 has 15 amino acids. CDR3: CASSLGAGGPDTQYF. CDR3 DNA sequence: TGTGCCAGCAGCCTGGGAGCGGGGGGGCCGGATACGCAGTATTTT.

This clone came up a few times. The CDR3 nucleotides are TGTGCCAGTAGTATGAAGGCAGGGGCTCTCGAGCAGTACTTC. Residues: CASSMKAGALEQYF. V and J are TRBV19 and TRBJ2-7; weak D call: TRBD1 (6 bases). CDR3 length: 14 amino acids. V gave up 3 bases and J gave up 6 bases, with 15 bases separating them. The germline gives CDR1 LNHDA, CDR2 SQIVND (reference sequence).

This clone has just one count. The gene calls are TRBV5-3 and TRBJ2-5; TRBD2 aligns across 7 bases. TRBV5-3 qualifies as an ORF whose function is uncertain. The junction had 17 bases not matched to a gene; V was cut back by 4 bases and J by 5 bases. The length of the CDR3 is 17 residues. CDR3 bases: TGTGCCAGAAGCCCGATCCGCCATGCGGGGGTACGGGAGACCCAGTACTTC. Its protein is CARSPIRHAGVRETQYF.

This sequence joins TRBV4-3 and TRBJ2-4; a possible D gene is TRBD2 (5 bases). This CDR3 is 20 amino acids long. V lost 0 bases and J lost 0, with 21 bases in between. In germline, CDR1 is LGHNA, CDR2 YSLEER. The CDR3 nucleotides read TGCGCCAGCAGCCAAGAAGCGGTAGGAAAAAACAGACTAGCCAAAAACATTCAGTACTTC. This codes for CASSQEAVGKNRLAKNIQYF.

The chain has TRBV6-5 and TRBJ2-5; the D gene is possibly TRBD1 (6 bases). The germline gives CDR1 MNHEY, CDR2 SVGAGI. Trimming cost V 2 bases and J 5 bases, with 15 bases left between them. The CDR3 length is 15 residues. DNA for the CDR3: TGTGCCAGCAGTTACAACCAACAGGGCGGGGAGACCCAGTACTTC. As protein: CASSYNQQGGETQYF.

J is TRBJ1-1 and V is TRBV7-8, with 8 bases that match TRBD1. CDR3 length: 17 amino acids. Trimming removed 2 bases from V and 3 bases from J; junction bases left unmatched: 11. Germline loops: CDR1 SGHVS, CDR2 FQNEAQ. The CDR3 DNA follows: TGTGCCAGCAGCTTACAACCCTACAGGGGGACCGACACTGAAGCTTTCTTT. Amino acid sequence: CASSLQPYRGTDTEAFF. Looking up the rest from reference TRBV7-8 and TRBJ1-1 gives the full variable domain: GAGVSQSPRYKVAKRGQDVALRCDPISGHVSLFWYQQALGQGPEFLTYFQNEAQLDKSGLPSDRFFAERPEGSVSTLKIQRTQQEDSAVYLCASSLQPYRGTDTEAFFGQGTRLTVV.

The DNA for the CDR3 is TGTGCCAGCAGCCACCTGGCGCGCAGGTCCGGGGAGCTGTTTTTT. Its translation is CASSHLARRSGELFF. The chain links TRBV5-4 to TRBJ2-2, with unresolved D. CDR3 length: 15 residues. The ends were cut back, 4 bases at V and 6 bases at J, with 16 bases in the middle. The germline V gene encodes CDR1 SGHNT and CDR2 YYREEE (reference sequence).

Notes on this clone: A junction end diverges from the germline sequence, so it may reflect a read error. The V gene is TRBV19, the J gene TRBJ2-1; D might be TRBD2 (6 bases). The CDR3 spans 17 residues. From germline, CDR1 is LNHDA and CDR2 SQIVND (reference sequence). The CDR3 loop is CASTSPWGVNPYTEQFF. CDR3 bases: TGTGCCAGTACCTCTCCCTGGGGGGTTAACCCCTACACTGAGCAGTTCTTC.

The genes are TRBV6-2 or TRBV6-3 and TRBJ2-7, with TRBD1 identical over 11 bases. This CDR3 is 19 amino acids long. The junction had 13 bases not matched to a gene; V was cut back by 3 bases and J by 0 bases. Germline assignment: CDR1 MNHEY and CDR2 SVGEGT. The CDR3 sequence is CASSYPIGQGARSSYEQYF. Written as DNA, the CDR3 is TGTGCCAGCAGTTATCCCATCGGACAGGGGGCGAGGAGCTCCTACGAGCAGTACTTC.

The rearrangement joins TRBV3-1 (or the pseudogene TRBV3-2) to TRBJ2-7; D may be TRBD2 (6 bases). The length of the CDR3 is 16 residues. Germline values: CDR1 LGHDT, CDR2 YNNKEL (reference sequence). Trimming left V 1 base short and J 7 bases short, with 20 bases between. This CDR3 is CASSQGMPGLGGEQYF. The DNA of the CDR3 is TGTGCCAGCAGCCAAGGTATGCCGGGACTGGGCGGTGAGCAGTACTTC.

The V gene is TRBV19, the J gene TRBJ2-2; TRBD1 might be the D (5 bases). The CDR3 is made up of 15 amino acids. Germline V gene data show CDR1 as LNHDA and CDR2 as SQIVND (reference sequence). The V gene lost 6 bases and the J gene lost 0 bases, with 11 bases spanning the gap. DNA of the CDR3: TGTGCCAGTAGCAAAAGGGGCGCGAACACCGGGGAGCTGTTTTTT. Encoded protein: CASSKRGANTGELFF.

V and J are TRBV10-3 and TRBJ1-3; possibly TRBD1 for D (6 bases). Germline V gene data show CDR1 as ENHRY and CDR2 as SYGVKD. The CDR3 extends over 16 amino acids. The V end was cut by 2 bases, the J end by 0 bases, with 11 bases between. The CDR3 nucleotides read TGTGCCATCAGTGAGACAGGGACGAACTCTGGAAACACCATATATTTT. This sequence encodes CAISETGTNSGNTIYF.

The chain combines TRBV5-1 with TRBJ2-5; 8 bases fit TRBD1. The CDR3 runs to 15 residues. The V and J ends lost 3 bases and 4 bases, in that order; junction bases with no gene match: 8. Germline V gives CDR1 SGHRS, CDR2 YFSETQ. CDR3 sequence reads: CASSSRGRGAETQYF. Written as DNA, the CDR3 is TGCGCCAGCAGCTCCAGGGGGCGAGGGGCAGAGACCCAGTACTTC.

V is TRBV4-2 and J is TRBJ1-1, with D hard to call. This CDR3 contains 14 residues. Germline CDR1 and CDR2: LGHNA and YNFKEQ. V was clipped by 0 bases and J by 1 base, with 6 bases between them. This CDR3 is CASSQDRRNTEAFF. DNA for the CDR3: TGTGCCAGCAGCCAAGATCGCAGGAACACTGAAGCTTTCTTT.

This sequence joins TRBV29-1 and TRBJ1-4, with D possibly being TRBD1 (5 bases). CDR3 length equals 14 residues. Per germline, CDR1 SQVTM and CDR2 ANQGSEA. V was pared by 7 bases and J by 3 bases, with 15 bases between. CDR3 sequence reads: CSAAQGASNEKLFF. CDR3 coding DNA: TGCAGCGCGGCTCAAGGGGCCTCTAATGAAAAACTGTTTTTT.

The J gene is TRBJ1-1, the V gene TRBV6-5; no clear D. V dropped 6 bases and J dropped 7 bases, with 12 bases sitting between them. The CDR3 is made up of 12 amino acids. CDR1 is MNHEY, CDR2 SVGAGI, per germline. CDR3 DNA sequence: TGTGCCAGCAGGCTGGCAGCGGGTGAAGCTTTCTTT. This translates into CASRLAAGEAFF.

This clone was observed a few times. The chain links TRBV11-3 to TRBJ2-7, with TRBD1 as a possible D gene (6 bases). This CDR3 contains 14 residues. Germline lookup yields CDR1 SGHNT and CDR2 YENEEA. Trimming cost V 6 bases and J 0 bases, with 12 bases left between them. This CDR3 is CASSDTGSSYEQYF. The CDR3 DNA sequence: TGTGCCAGCAGTGACACAGGGAGCTCCTACGAGCAGTACTTC.

The chain joins TRBV4-1 to TRBJ1-2; 7 bases are a match to TRBD1. Looked up from germline, CDR1 is MGHRA and CDR2 is YSYEKL. The ends lost 1 base at V and 1 base at J; junction bases unmatched: 12. CDR3 size: 18 residues. The CDR3 region is CASSQVFRTGHFNYGYTF. The CDR3 nucleotides read TGCGCCAGCAGCCAAGTCTTTAGGACAGGACATTTTAACTATGGCTACACCTTC.

This clone was found once. V is TRBV11-2 and J is TRBJ2-7; D uncertain. This CDR3 region has 12 residues. Trimming pared 4 bases from V and 3 bases from J, leaving 7 bases between. Germline V gene sequence: CDR1 SGHAT, CDR2 FQNNGV. The CDR3: CASSSQSYEQYF. CDR3 DNA: TGTGCCAGCAGCTCACAGAGCTACGAGCAGTACTTC.

This chain connects TRBV6-8 to TRBJ1-1, with D maybe TRBD1 (6 bases). The CDR3 is 14 residues long. CDR1 and CDR2 from the germline V gene are MNHGY and SAAAGT. V lost 0 bases and J lost 5, with 10 bases in between. As DNA, the CDR3 is TGTGCCAGCAGTTACTCTCGACAGGTGACTGAAGCTTTCTTT. Residues: CASSYSRQVTEAFF.

The V and J genes are TRBV6-5 and TRBJ2-3; TRBD2 is a possible D gene (5 bases). The CDR3 covers 13 residues. Deletions cut 10 bases from V and 4 bases from J, with 15 bases between. Germline V gene sequence: CDR1 MNHEY, CDR2 SVGAGI. CDR3 amino acids: CATLREGPDTQYF. CDR3 sequence (DNA): TGTGCCACCCTCCGAGAGGGCCCAGATACGCAGTATTTT.

The chain has TRBV5-1 and TRBJ2-3, with 11 bases identical to TRBD2. The germline V gene encodes CDR1 SGHRS and CDR2 YFSETQ. The V and J ends lost 3 bases and 0 bases, in that order; junction bases with no gene match: 3. The CDR3 runs 16 residues. The CDR3 DNA sequence: TGCGCCAGCAGCTCCACTAGCGGGGGCAGCACAGATACGCAGTATTTT. This translates into CASSSTSGGSTDTQYF.

The chain combines TRBV7-6 with TRBJ2-1, with D maybe TRBD2 (5 bases). CDR1 and CDR2 from the germline V gene are SGHVS and FNYEAQ. Trimming shortened V by 1 base and J by 2 bases, and 15 bases separated the two germline ends. The CDR3 sequence is 17 residues long. The CDR3 here is CASSLGVAGVTYNEQFF. The CDR3 DNA reads as TGTGCCAGCAGCTTAGGAGTAGCCGGGGTGACCTACAATGAGCAGTTCTTC.

The genes are TRBV27 and TRBJ2-5; TRBD1 is a possible D gene (6 bases). In germline, CDR1 is MNHEY, CDR2 SMNVEV (reference sequence). This CDR3 region has 14 residues. V was trimmed by 8 bases and J by 5 bases, leaving 18 bases between them. CDR3 region: CASSFDRFRETQYF. CDR3 DNA: TGTGCCAGCTCATTCGACAGGTTTCGCGAGACCCAGTACTTC.

The chain joins TRBV7-2 to TRBJ2-2; 7 bases line up with TRBD1. Germline-derived CDR1 and CDR2 are SGHTA and FQGNSA. The CDR3 length is 16 residues. V lost 3 bases, J lost 5 bases, and 9 bases stayed unmatched. CDR3 DNA sequence: TGTGCCAGCAGCTTCCTCGGAACAGGGGTTACCGGGGAGCTGTTTTTT. Translated: CASSFLGTGVTGELFF.

The chain couples TRBV20-1 to TRBJ1-5; 7 nucleotides agree with TRBD1. Germline V gene data show CDR1 as DFQATT and CDR2 as SNEGSKA (reference sequence). With V trimmed by 3 bases and J by 10 bases, 12 bases remained unmatched. The CDR3 covers 14 residues. CDR3: CSASPGTEIIPQHF. In DNA form, the CDR3 reads TGCAGTGCTAGTCCGGGGACAGAAATAATCCCCCAGCATTTT.